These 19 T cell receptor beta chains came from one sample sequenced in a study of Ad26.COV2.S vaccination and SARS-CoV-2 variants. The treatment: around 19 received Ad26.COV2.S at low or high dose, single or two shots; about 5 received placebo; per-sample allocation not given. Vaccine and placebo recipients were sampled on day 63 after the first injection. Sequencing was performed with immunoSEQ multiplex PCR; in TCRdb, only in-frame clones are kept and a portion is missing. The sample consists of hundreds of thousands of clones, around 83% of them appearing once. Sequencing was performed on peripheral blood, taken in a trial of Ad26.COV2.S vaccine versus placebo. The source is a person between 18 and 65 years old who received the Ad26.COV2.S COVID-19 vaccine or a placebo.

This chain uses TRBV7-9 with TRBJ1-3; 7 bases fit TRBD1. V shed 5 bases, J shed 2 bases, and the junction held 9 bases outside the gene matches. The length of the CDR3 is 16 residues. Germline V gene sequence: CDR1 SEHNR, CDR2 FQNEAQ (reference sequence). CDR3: CASSLSSGGTGNTIYF. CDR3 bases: TGTGCCAGCAGCCTAAGTTCAGGGGGAACTGGAAACACCATATATTTT.

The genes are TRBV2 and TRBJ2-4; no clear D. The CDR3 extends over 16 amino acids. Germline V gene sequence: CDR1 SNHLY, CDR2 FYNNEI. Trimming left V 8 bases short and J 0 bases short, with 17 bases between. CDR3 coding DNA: TGTGCCAGCGGGTCCCCCACAAGCGTAGCCAAAAACATTCAGTACTTC. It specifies CASGSPTSVAKNIQYF.

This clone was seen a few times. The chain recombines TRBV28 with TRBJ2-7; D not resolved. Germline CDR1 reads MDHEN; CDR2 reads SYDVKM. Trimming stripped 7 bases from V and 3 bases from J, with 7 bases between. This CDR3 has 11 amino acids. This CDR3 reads CASIADYEQYF. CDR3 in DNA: TGTGCCAGCATCGCGGACTACGAGCAGTACTTC.

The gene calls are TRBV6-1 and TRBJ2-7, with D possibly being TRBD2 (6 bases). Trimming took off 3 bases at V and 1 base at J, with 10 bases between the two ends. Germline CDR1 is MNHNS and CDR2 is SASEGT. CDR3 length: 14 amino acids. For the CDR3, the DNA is TGTGCCAGCAGTGATGGAGGGGCGTCCTACGAGCAGTACTTC. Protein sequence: CASSDGGASYEQYF.

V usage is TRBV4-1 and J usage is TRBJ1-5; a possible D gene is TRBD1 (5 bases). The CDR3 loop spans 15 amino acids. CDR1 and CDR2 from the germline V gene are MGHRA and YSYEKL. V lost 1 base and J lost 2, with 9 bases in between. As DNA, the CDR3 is TGCGCCAGCAGCCAAGCAGGGAGGGGCAATCAGCCCCAGCATTTT. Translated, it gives CASSQAGRGNQPQHF.

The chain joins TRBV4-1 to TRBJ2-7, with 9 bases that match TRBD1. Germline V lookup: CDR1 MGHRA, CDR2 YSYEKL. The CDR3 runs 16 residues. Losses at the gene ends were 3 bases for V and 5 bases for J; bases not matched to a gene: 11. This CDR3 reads CASSHLGQGVSNEQYF. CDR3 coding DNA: TGCGCCAGCAGCCACTTGGGACAGGGTGTTTCTAACGAGCAGTACTTC.

The CDR3, as DNA: TGTGCCAGTAGTATAGCGGGACAGGGAGCAAGGGAGCAGTACTTC. It specifies CASSIAGQGAREQYF. The chain has TRBV19 and TRBJ2-7, with 9 bases aligning to TRBD1. Germline CDR1 reads LNHDA; CDR2 reads SQIVND (reference sequence). This CDR3 spans 15 amino acids. The trim removed 1 base at V and 7 bases at J, leaving 8 bases unmatched.

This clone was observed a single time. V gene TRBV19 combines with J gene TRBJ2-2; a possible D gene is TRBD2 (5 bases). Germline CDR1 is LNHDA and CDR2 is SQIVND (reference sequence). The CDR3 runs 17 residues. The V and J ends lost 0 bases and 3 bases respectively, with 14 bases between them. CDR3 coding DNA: TGTGCCAGTAGTATAGATCAAGCTTTGGAGGACACCGGGGAGCTGTTTTTT. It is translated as CASSIDQALEDTGELFF.

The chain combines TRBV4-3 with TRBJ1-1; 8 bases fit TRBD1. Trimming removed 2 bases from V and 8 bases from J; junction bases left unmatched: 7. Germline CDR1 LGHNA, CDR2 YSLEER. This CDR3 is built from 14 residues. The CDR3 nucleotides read TGCGCCAGCAGCCAACACGATTACAGGGGGGAAGCTTTCTTT. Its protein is CASSQHDYRGEAFF.

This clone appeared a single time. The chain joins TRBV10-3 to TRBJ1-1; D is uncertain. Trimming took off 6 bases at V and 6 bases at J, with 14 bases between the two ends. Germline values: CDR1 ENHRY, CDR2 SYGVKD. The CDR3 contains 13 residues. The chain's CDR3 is CAISTDPGAEAFF. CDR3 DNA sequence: TGTGCCATCAGCACAGACCCGGGTGCTGAAGCTTTCTTT.

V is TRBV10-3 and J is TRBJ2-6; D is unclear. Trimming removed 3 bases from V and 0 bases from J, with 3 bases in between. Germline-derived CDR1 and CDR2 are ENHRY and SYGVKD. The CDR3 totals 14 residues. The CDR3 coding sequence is TGTGCCATCAGTGATCCCTCTGGGGCCAACGTCCTGACTTTC. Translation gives CAISDPSGANVLTF.

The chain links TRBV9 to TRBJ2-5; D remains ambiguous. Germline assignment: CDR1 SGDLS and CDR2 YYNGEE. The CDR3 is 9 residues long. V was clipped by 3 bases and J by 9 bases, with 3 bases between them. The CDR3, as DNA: TGTGCCAGCAGCGCCCCCCAGTACTTC. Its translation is CASSAPQYF.

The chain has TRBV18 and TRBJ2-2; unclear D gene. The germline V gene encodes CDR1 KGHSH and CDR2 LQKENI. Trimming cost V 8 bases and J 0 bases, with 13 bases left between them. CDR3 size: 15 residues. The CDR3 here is CASTVLTANTGELFF. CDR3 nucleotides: TGTGCCAGCACCGTCCTTACCGCGAACACCGGGGAGCTGTTTTTT.

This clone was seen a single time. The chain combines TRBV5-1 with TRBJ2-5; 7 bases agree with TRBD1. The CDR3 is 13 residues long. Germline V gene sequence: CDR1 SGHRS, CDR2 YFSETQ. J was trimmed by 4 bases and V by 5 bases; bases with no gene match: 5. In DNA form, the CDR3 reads TGCGCCAGCAGTTACAGGGGCCCAGAGACCCAGTACTTC. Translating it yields CASSYRGPETQYF.

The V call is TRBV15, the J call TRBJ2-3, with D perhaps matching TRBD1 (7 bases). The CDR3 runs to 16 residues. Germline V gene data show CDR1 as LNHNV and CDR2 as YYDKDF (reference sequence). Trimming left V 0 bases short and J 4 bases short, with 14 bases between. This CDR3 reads CATSREYQGGADTQYF. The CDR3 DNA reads TGTGCCACCAGCAGAGAGTATCAGGGGGGCGCAGATACGCAGTATTTT.

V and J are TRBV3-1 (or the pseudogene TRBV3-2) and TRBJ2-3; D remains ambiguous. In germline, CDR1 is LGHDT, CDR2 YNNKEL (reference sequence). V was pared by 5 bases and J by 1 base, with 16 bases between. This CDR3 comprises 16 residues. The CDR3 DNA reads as TGTGCCAGCAGCTATGGACCGACCTCTGGCACAGATACGCAGTATTTT. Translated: CASSYGPTSGTDTQYF.

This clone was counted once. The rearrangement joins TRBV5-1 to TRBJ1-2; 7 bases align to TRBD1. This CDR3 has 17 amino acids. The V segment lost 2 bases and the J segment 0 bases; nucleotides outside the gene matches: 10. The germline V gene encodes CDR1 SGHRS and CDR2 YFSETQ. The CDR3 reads CASSLYGQENPNYGYTF. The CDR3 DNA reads TGCGCCAGCAGCTTATACGGACAGGAAAACCCTAACTATGGCTACACCTTC.

Here the CDR3 reads CSVEWQQETQYF. The CDR3 DNA reads as TGCAGCGTTGAATGGCAGCAAGAGACCCAGTACTTC. The rearrangement joins TRBV29-1 to TRBJ2-5; unclear D gene. The CDR3 loop spans 12 amino acids. V lost 2 bases and J 2 bases, leaving 6 bases between the germline ends. Germline-derived CDR1 and CDR2 are SQVTM and ANQGSEA.

The CDR3: CASGLPSRLSPGLQIETQYF. The CDR3 DNA reads as TGTGCTAGTGGTTTGCCCTCCCGACTTTCGCCGGGACTCCAGATAGAGACCCAGTACTTC. The rearrangement joins TRBV12-5 to TRBJ2-5; D possibly corresponds to TRBD2 (6 bases). The V and J ends lost 2 bases and 4 bases respectively, with 29 bases between them. Germline CDR1 is LGHNT and CDR2 is FRNRAP. This CDR3 contains 20 residues. The whole variable domain, remainder taken from reference TRBV12-5 and TRBJ2-5, is DARVTQTPRHKVTEMGQEVTMRCQPILGHNTVFWYRQTMMQGLELLAYFRNRAPLDDSGMPKDRFSAEMPDATLATLKIQPSEPRDSAVYFCASGLPSRLSPGLQIETQYFGPGTRLLVL.